There are a few counts of the clone carrying this T cell receptor beta chain. The entry originates in a study of OX40 agonist ivuxolimab in advanced cancers. Background on the study: The dose-escalation group included hepatocellular carcinoma, melanoma, renal cell carcinoma and head and neck cancer. Males comprised over 80% of the group, whose mean age was about 62 years (range 23 to 79). Enrollees could have had prior anti-PD-1, anti-PD-L1 or anti-CTLA-4 therapy, which more than 30% had received.

Here immunoSEQ multiplex PCR was the method, and the copy in TCRdb shows in-frame clones only, minus some. The data hold 70,000 to 90,000 clones, with roughly nine tenths observed a single time. This TCR was recovered from an adult with an advanced solid tumor such as melanoma, head and neck, liver or kidney cancer. The source material was CD4+ or CD8+ T cells sorted from blood, sampled in a trial of the OX40 agonist ivuxolimab.

This CDR3 is CAAGYNSPLHF. CDR3 nucleotides: TGTGCCGCCGGGTATAATTCACCCCTCCACTTT. The J gene is TRBJ1-6, the V gene TRBV11-2; D gene unclear. This CDR3 spans 11 amino acids. Looked up from germline, CDR1 is SGHAT and CDR2 is FQNNGV. Trimming shortened V by 11 bases and J by 4 bases, and 6 bases separated the two germline ends.